This TCR beta chain stems from a study of identical twins. After removal of 1 base from V and 9 bases from J, the junction contained 5 bases not matched to a gene. The germline V gene has CDR1 SGHAT and CDR2 FQNNGV. The CDR3 has 14 residues. Each CDR3 protein gets one entry after TCRdb re-called the 5' RACE reads with MiXCR. Of about 660,000 distinct CDR3 sequences in the sample, 8% to 9% were seen once. This same sample was also part of a study on yellow fever vaccine responses in identical twins.

The sequenced sample consisted of PBMCs. The chain has TRBV11-2 and TRBJ2-1, with 8 bases lining up with TRBD2. The TCR comes from a woman younger than 35 in good health. The CDR3 loop is CASSLAGGKGEQFF. CDR3 DNA: TGTGCCAGCAGCTTAGCGGGAGGGAAGGGTGAGCAGTTCTTC.